This T cell receptor beta chain was found in a study of cytomegalovirus exposure and HLA in healthy donors. CDR1 and CDR2 from the germline V gene are MDHEN and SYDVKM. CDR3 size: 15 residues. V lost 6 bases, J lost 2 bases, and 6 bases stayed unmatched. Study outcomes and limitations: For most TCR beta V segments, an earlier analysis put the productive rate at about 87% or about 30% of the time. A later analysis reportedly found fewer N-insertions in an Asian-associated ancestry cluster than the approximately 670-donor mean.

Donors showed nominal health when sampled, although they likely had unrecorded immune exposures. The PCR contained 60 Vbeta and 13 Jbeta primers. Produced via immunoSEQ multiplex PCR; TCRdb's table is partial and in-frame only. This sample yields around 150,000 clones, of which roughly 66% are seen a single time; over 5% belongs to the top ten. This clone was found a few times. Its matching antigen is unknown. The receptor was derived from a woman aged 55-70 years in good health and CMV-seronegative. Sequencing used PBMCs. The genes are TRBV28 and TRBJ2-2; the match to TRBD1 covers 7 bases. CDR3: CASRNRQGNTGELFF. CDR3 sequence (DNA): TGTGCCAGCAGGAACCGACAGGGCAACACCGGGGAGCTGTTTTTT.